This T cell receptor beta chain was obtained from a study of blood T cell repertoires in COVID-19. At the level of the study: PBMCs, B-cell-depleted T cells, or T cells provided the cDNA or gDNA that made up the material.

TCRdb keeps only in-frame clones here, not all; method: immunoSEQ multiplex PCR. The table has over 100,000 clones, roughly 91% seen once. The germline CDR1 and CDR2 sequences are LNHDA and SQIVND (reference sequence). V was clipped by 5 bases and J by 6 bases, with 17 bases between them. CDR3 size: 14 residues. The TCR originated in a human donor in a cohort sampled during active COVID-19. The material sequenced was peripheral blood. The V call is TRBV19, the J call TRBJ2-7; D is possibly TRBD2 (5 bases). The CDR3 spells CASSATGNPGEQYF. CDR3 coding DNA: TGTGCCAGTAGTGCGACCGGGAATCCAGGCGAGCAGTACTTC. Together with reference TRBV19 and TRBJ2-7, the CDR3 gives the full variable domain: DGGITQSPKYLFRKEGQNVTLSCEQNLNHDAMYWYRQDPGQGLRLIYYSQIVNDFQKGDIAEGYSVSREKKESFPLTVTSAQKNPTAFYLCASSATGNPGEQYFGPGTRLTVT.